A single sample is the source of the 25 T cell receptor beta chains below, sequenced in a study of vaccination and CD4 T cells after COVID-19. Treatment meaning: approximately 10-day PBMC culture with coronavirus spike peptide pools or control peptides (ViraFEST assay). Sequencing of DNA taken from cultured CD4+ T cells relied on the Oncomine TCR Beta short-read assay. TCRdb re-called the PCR reads with MiXCR, one entry per CDR3 protein. Of more than 10,000 distinct CDR3 sequences in the sample, 50% to 55% were seen once. Their target antigens are unknown. Sequencing used cultured CD4+ T cells from blood, obtained after SARS-CoV-2 vaccination. Source of these receptors: a human donor with COVID-19.

The rearrangement joins TRBV6-1 to TRBJ2-5, with TRBD1 matching over 7 bases. The CDR3 contains 15 residues. The ends lost 5 bases at V and 5 bases at J; junction bases unmatched: 11. Germline V gene sequence: CDR1 MNHNS, CDR2 SASEGT. Here the CDR3 reads CASSRDSPPSETQYF. CDR3 nucleotide sequence: TGTGCCAGCAGTCGGGACAGTCCCCCTTCGGAGACCCAGTACTTC.

The chain uses TRBV7-2 and TRBJ1-2; 10 positions match TRBD1. Losses at the gene ends were 5 bases for V and 3 bases for J; bases not matched to a gene: 6. This CDR3 is built from 15 residues. CDR1 and CDR2 (germline): SGHTA, FQGNSA. This CDR3 reads CASSHTTGGDYGYTF. The CDR3 bases are TGTGCCAGCAGCCACACGACAGGGGGCGACTATGGCTACACCTTC.

This chain links TRBV7-3 with TRBJ2-2, with 8 positions matching TRBD1. CDR3 length equals 15 residues. Trimming removed 5 bases from V and 3 bases from J; junction bases left unmatched: 5. Germline CDR1 and CDR2: SGHTA and FQGTGA. Here the CDR3 DNA reads TGTGCCAGCAGCCGGGACAGGACCGACACCGGGGAGCTGTTTTTT. Translated: CASSRDRTDTGELFF. Combining the CDR3 with reference TRBV7-3 and TRBJ2-2 gives the whole variable domain GAGVSQTPSNKVTEKGKYVELRCDPISGHTALYWYRQSLGQGPEFLIYFQGTGAADDSGLPNDRFFAVRPEGSVSTLKIQRTERGDSAVYLCASSRDRTDTGELFFGEGSRLTVL.

Only a few counts were recorded for this clonotype. V is TRBV24-1 and J is TRBJ1-2, with 8 bases aligning to TRBD1. V gave up 3 bases and J gave up 4 bases; unmatched junction bases: 0. CDR3 length: 13 amino acids. The germline gives CDR1 KGHDR, CDR2 SFDVKD. In DNA form, the CDR3 reads TGTGCCACCAGTGATGGACAGGGCTATGGCTACACCTTC. Translation: CATSDGQGYGYTF.

This clonotype was picked up a small number of times. The rearrangement uses TRBV20-1 and TRBJ2-5; a possible D gene is TRBD1 (6 bases). The CDR3 loop spans 14 amino acids. Germline CDR1 DFQATT, CDR2 SNEGSKA (reference sequence). Trimming removed 2 bases at V and 2 bases at J, with 12 bases between. In DNA form, the CDR3 reads TGCAGTGCTAGACCTCCCACAGGGCAAGAGACCCAGTACTTC. Translating gives CSARPPTGQETQYF.

The chain joins TRBV6-1 to TRBJ1-1; no clear D gene. Trimming removed 7 bases at V and 0 bases at J, with 15 bases between. The CDR3 extends over 15 amino acids. Germline loops: CDR1 MNHNS, CDR2 SASEGT. CDR3 protein: CASTSRSLMNTEAFF. In DNA form, the CDR3 reads TGTGCCAGCACTAGCCGCTCGCTTATGAACACTGAAGCTTTCTTT.

Worth noting for this clonotype: A junction boundary mismatches the germline segment, possibly from a read error. J is TRBJ1-5 and V is TRBV12-5; D remains ambiguous. Germline V lookup: CDR1 LGHNT, CDR2 FRNRAP. The CDR3 loop spans 13 amino acids. This CDR3 reads CASGPGSNQPQNF. CDR3 DNA sequence: TGTGCTAGTGGACCCGGAAGCAATCAGCCCCAGAATTTT.

The chain is built from TRBV11-2 and TRBJ2-1; 9 bases line up with TRBD2. V shed 2 bases, J shed 4 bases, and the junction held 9 bases outside the gene matches. The CDR3 totals 17 residues. Germline loops: CDR1 SGHAT, CDR2 FQNNGV. This CDR3 is CASSLMASGALYNEQFF. DNA for the CDR3: TGTGCCAGCAGCTTAATGGCTAGCGGGGCGCTATACAATGAGCAGTTCTTC.

This clonotype was detected a few times. The rearrangement links TRBV7-3 to TRBJ1-5, with 8 bases matching TRBD1. Looked up from germline, CDR1 is SGHTA and CDR2 is FQGTGA. The CDR3 covers 20 residues. After removal of 2 bases from V and 3 bases from J, the junction contained 18 bases not matched to a gene. As DNA, the CDR3 is TGTGCCAGCAGCTTATTGGGGTCCTTCCCAGGGGGCTCGGACAATCAGCCCCAGCATTTT. Amino acid sequence: CASSLLGSFPGGSDNQPQHF.

This clonotype has just one count. V gene TRBV7-6 combines with J gene TRBJ1-6; the match to TRBD1 covers 7 bases. In germline, CDR1 is SGHVS, CDR2 FNYEAQ. The CDR3 length is 15 residues. With 5 bases clipped from V and 7 bases from J, the junction kept 8 bases outside the gene matches. Here the CDR3 reads CASSQRDSSNSPLHF. CDR3 sequence (DNA): TGTGCCAGCAGCCAGAGGGACAGCTCCAATTCACCCCTCCACTTT.

The V call is TRBV7-3, the J call TRBJ2-2; D gene unclear. CDR1 SGHTA and CDR2 FQGTGA come from the germline V gene. This CDR3 has 12 amino acids. V shed 3 bases and J shed 4 bases, with 3 bases lying between them. This CDR3 is CASSFSTGELFF. Here the CDR3 DNA reads TGTGCCAGCAGCTTCTCCACCGGGGAGCTGTTTTTT.

The chain combines TRBV1 with TRBJ2-3; the table gives TRBD2 as D, unverified against the DNA. TRBV1 is classified as a pseudogene. The CDR3 sequence is 17 residues long. Here the CDR3 reads CTSSHNFSGGTTDTQYF. The DNA of the CDR3 is TGCACCAGCAGCCACAATTTTAGCGGGGGGACCACAGATACGCAGTATTTT.

The rearrangement uses TRBV20-1 and TRBJ2-1; 10 nucleotides line up with TRBD2. The CDR3 extends over 14 amino acids. V shed 5 bases and J 4 bases; nucleotides not matched to a gene: 5. CDR1 is DFQATT, CDR2 SNEGSKA, per germline (reference sequence). The CDR3 DNA reads as TGCAGTGCTCCTAGCGGGAGAGGTTACAATGAGCAGTTCTTC. Translated: CSAPSGRGYNEQFF.

V gene TRBV6-1 combines with J gene TRBJ1-1; D ambiguous. Deletions cut 7 bases from V and 4 bases from J, with 19 bases between. From germline, CDR1 is MNHNS and CDR2 SASEGT. This CDR3 has 15 residues. CDR3 nucleotide sequence: TGTGCCAGCAACAAGGAGATGGGCGATGTCACTGAAGCTTTCTTT. Translated, it gives CASNKEMGDVTEAFF.

In this sample, this clonotype turned up a few times. The chain employs TRBV7-6 and TRBJ1-5; D is perhaps TRBD1 (6 bases). V lost 5 bases, J lost 1 base, and 21 bases lay in between. The CDR3 runs to 18 residues. CDR1 is SGHVS and CDR2 is FNYEAQ in the germline V gene. The CDR3 nucleotides read TGTGCCAGCAGCCCCCTAGGTGCGTGGGGGGCCAGCAATCAGCCCCAGCATTTT. This translates into CASSPLGAWGASNQPQHF.

The chain is built from TRBV2 and TRBJ1-6, with TRBD1 matching over 7 bases. The length of the CDR3 is 15 residues. The germline gives CDR1 SNHLY, CDR2 FYNNEI. V lost 6 bases, J lost 13 bases, and 15 bases stayed unmatched. The CDR3 reads CASRASPGARGPLHF. The CDR3, as DNA: TGTGCCAGCAGGGCTTCTCCAGGGGCCAGGGGGCCCCTCCACTTT. The complete variable domain, with remaining parts taken from reference TRBV2 and TRBJ1-6, reads EPEVTQTPSHQVTQMGQEVILRCVPISNHLYFYWYRQILGQKVEFLVSFYNNEISEKSEIFDDQFSVERPDGSNFTLKIRSTKLEDSAMYFCASRASPGARGPLHFGNGTRLTVT.

The rearrangement links TRBV7-3 to TRBJ2-5; 10 bases fit TRBD1. The CDR3 spans 13 residues. V shed 5 bases, J shed 7 bases, and the junction held 4 bases outside the gene matches. The germline V gene has CDR1 SGHTA and CDR2 FQGTGA. The CDR3 sequence is CASSRDRGGTQYF. CDR3 bases: TGTGCCAGCAGCCGGGACAGGGGAGGGACCCAGTACTTC.

The CDR3 bases are TGCGCCAGCAGCCAAGATGGGTCAGGGGACTACTCCTATAATTCACCCCTCCACTTT. It specifies CASSQDGSGDYSYNSPLHF. The J gene is TRBJ1-6, the V gene TRBV4-1, with D perhaps TRBD1 (6 bases). Trimming took 0 bases from V and 0 from J, leaving 15 bases between them. The germline V gene has CDR1 MGHRA and CDR2 YSYEKL. This CDR3 region has 19 residues.

This clonotype has just a few counts. J is TRBJ1-1 and V is TRBV21-1; no check of the table's D call, TRBD1, against the DNA was made. TRBV21-1 is classified as a pseudogene. The CDR3 spans 14 residues. The CDR3 is CASSKGKGRTEAFF. The CDR3 nucleotides read TGTGCCAGCAGCAAAGGAAAGGGGCGCACTGAAGCTTTCTTT.

V usage is TRBV27 and J usage is TRBJ2-3; 11 bases line up with TRBD2. This CDR3 contains 16 residues. V shed 7 bases and J 5 bases; nucleotides not matched to a gene: 11. Per germline, CDR1 MNHEY and CDR2 SMNVEV (reference sequence). This chain's CDR3 is CASTLTSGVRGDTQYF. DNA for the CDR3: TGTGCCAGCACCCTGACTAGCGGGGTGCGGGGAGATACGCAGTATTTT.

The chain couples TRBV20-1 to TRBJ2-1, with 14 positions matching TRBD2. The V segment lost 6 bases and the J segment 0 bases; nucleotides outside the gene matches: 4. The germline V gene encodes CDR1 DFQATT and CDR2 SNEGSKA (reference sequence). The CDR3 has 16 amino acids. The CDR3 is CSASGLAGGSYNEQFF. The CDR3 DNA reads as TGCAGTGCAAGCGGACTAGCGGGGGGCTCCTACAATGAGCAGTTCTTC.

In its sample, this clonotype was seen a few times. This chain joins TRBV7-8 and TRBJ1-2; 7 bases line up with TRBD1. J lost 2 bases, V lost 1 base, and 4 bases had no gene match. This CDR3 has 15 residues. The germline gives CDR1 SGHVS, CDR2 FQNEAQ. CDR3 loop: CASSLEGAGNYGYTF. In DNA form, the CDR3 reads TGTGCCAGCAGCTTAGAGGGGGCTGGAAACTATGGCTACACCTTC.

This clonotype turned up a few times. This chain links TRBV7-9 with TRBJ2-5, with D uncertain. The CDR3 is 14 amino acids. Germline CDR1 and CDR2: SEHNR and FQNEAQ (reference sequence). Trimming removed 5 bases at V and 1 base at J, with 11 bases between. The CDR3 sequence: CASSLVASQETQYF. The CDR3 DNA reads as TGTGCCAGCAGCCTCGTGGCCAGCCAAGAGACCCAGTACTTC.

This clonotype came up once. This CDR3 reads CASGDRSNQPQHF. The CDR3 nucleotides are TGTGCCAGCGGAGACAGGAGCAATCAGCCCCAGCATTTT. This chain links TRBV6-1 with TRBJ1-5; D might be TRBD1 (6 bases). The length of the CDR3 is 13 residues. From germline, CDR1 is MNHNS and CDR2 SASEGT. V dropped 8 bases and J dropped 1 base, with 9 bases sitting between them.

This clonotype has more than one count but fewer than ten. DNA for the CDR3: TGTGCCAGCAGTCCGGCGGGGGGGCCCTACAATGAGCAGTTCTTC. Amino acids: CASSPAGGPYNEQFF. The chain is built from TRBV6-1 and TRBJ2-1; TRBD2 agrees at 9 bases. The CDR3 length is 15 residues. V lost 5 bases and J lost 2; bases outside the gene matches: 4. Germline V CDR1 and CDR2: MNHNS, SASEGT.